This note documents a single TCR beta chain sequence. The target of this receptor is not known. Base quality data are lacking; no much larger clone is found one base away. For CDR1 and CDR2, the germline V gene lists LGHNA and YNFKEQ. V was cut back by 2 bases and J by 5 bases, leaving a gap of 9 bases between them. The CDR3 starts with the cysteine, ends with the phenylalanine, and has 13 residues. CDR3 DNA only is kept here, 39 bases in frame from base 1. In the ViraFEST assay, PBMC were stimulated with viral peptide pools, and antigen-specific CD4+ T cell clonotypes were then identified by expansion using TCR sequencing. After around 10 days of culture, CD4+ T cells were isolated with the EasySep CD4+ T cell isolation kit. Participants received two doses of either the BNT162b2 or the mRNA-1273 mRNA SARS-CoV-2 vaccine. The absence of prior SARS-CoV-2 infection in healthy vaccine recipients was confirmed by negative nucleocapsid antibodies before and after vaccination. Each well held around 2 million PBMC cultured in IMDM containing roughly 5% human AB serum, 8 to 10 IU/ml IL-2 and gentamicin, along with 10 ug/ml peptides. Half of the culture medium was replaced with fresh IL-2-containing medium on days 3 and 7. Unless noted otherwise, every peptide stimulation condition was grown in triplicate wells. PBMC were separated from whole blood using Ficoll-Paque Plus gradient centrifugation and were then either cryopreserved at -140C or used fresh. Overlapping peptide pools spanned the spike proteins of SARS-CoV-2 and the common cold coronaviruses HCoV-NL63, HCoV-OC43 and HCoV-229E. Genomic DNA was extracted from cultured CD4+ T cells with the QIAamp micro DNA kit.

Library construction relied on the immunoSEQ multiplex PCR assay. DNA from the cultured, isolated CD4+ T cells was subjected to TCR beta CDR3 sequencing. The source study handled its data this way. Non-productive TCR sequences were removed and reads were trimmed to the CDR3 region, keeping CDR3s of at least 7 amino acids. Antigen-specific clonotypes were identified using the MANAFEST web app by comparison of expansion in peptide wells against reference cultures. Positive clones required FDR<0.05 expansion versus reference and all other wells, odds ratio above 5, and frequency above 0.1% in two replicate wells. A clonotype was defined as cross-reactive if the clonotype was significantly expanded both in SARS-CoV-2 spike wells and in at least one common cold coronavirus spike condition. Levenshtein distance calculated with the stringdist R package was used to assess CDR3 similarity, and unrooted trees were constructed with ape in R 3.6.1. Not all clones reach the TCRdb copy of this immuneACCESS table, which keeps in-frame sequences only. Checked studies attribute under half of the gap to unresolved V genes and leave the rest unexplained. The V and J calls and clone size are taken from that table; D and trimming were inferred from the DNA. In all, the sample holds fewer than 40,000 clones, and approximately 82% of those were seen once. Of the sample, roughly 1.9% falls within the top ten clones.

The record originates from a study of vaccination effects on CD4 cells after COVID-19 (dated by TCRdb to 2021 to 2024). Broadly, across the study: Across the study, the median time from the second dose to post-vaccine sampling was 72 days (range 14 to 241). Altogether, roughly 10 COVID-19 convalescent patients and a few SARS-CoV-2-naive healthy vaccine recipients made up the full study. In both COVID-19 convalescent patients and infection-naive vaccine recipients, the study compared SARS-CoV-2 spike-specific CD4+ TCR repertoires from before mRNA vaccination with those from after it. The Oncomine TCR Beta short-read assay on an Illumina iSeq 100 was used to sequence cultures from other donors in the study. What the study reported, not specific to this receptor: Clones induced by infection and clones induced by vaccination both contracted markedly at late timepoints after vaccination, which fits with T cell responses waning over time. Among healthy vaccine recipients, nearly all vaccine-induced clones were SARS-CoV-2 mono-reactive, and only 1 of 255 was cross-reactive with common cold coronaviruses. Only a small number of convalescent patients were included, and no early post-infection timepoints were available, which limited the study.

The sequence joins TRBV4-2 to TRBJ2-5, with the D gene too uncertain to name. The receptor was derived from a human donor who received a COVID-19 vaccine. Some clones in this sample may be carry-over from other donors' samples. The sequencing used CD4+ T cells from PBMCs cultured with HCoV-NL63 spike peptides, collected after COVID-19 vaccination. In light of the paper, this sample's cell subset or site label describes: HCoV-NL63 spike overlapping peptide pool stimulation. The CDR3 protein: CASSQSRWETQYF. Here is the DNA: TGTGCCAGCAGCCAAAGTAGGTGGGAGACCCAGTACTTC.